Below, 28 T cell receptor beta chains from the same sample are listed, as sequenced in a study of shared clonotypes between healthy human individuals (dated by TCRdb to 2020 to 2022). CD8 naive samples consisted of CD45RO-negative cells that were positively selected for CCR7, yielding a CD45RA+CCR7+ population without TemRA cells. Libraries were built with the immunoSEQ multiplex PCR assay. TCRdb re-hosts the immuneACCESS table, in-frame sequences only. Its copies lack some clones; in the studies checked, an unresolved V gene accounts for under half of them, and the cause for the rest is not known. The sample has a few million clones on record, 93% of them singletons. Jointly, the top ten make up 1.5% to 2% of the sample. Sequences were obtained from naive CD8+ T cells from PBMCs. The cell subset or site label for this specimen denotes: CD45RA+CCR7+. Receptors were obtained from a man between 18 and 29 years old in good health. Some clones in this sample may be carry-over from other donors' samples.

V and J are TRBV28 and TRBJ2-7; D gene uncertain. V lost 3 bases and J 12 bases, leaving 15 bases between the germline ends. The germline gives CDR1 MDHEN, CDR2 SYDVKM. CDR3 length: 12 residues. The CDR3: CASSLIPGQSYF. In DNA, the CDR3 is TGTGCCAGCAGTTTGATACCCGGGCAGTCGTACTTC.

The rearrangement joins TRBV19 to TRBJ2-2; no firm D call. Germline-derived CDR1 and CDR2 are LNHDA and SQIVND (reference sequence). V gave up 6 bases and J gave up 1 base, with 9 bases separating them. The CDR3 is made up of 14 amino acids. Here the CDR3 DNA reads TGTGCCAGTAGCCCGCCGATGAACACCGGGGAGCTGTTTTTT. This sequence encodes CASSPPMNTGELFF.

The CDR3 DNA sequence: TGTGCCAGCAGCTTTGGGACTAGCGGGAGGTACTATGGAACCGAGCAGTACTTC. Its translation: CASSFGTSGRYYGTEQYF. This chain links TRBV11-2 with TRBJ2-7; TRBD2 matches at 15 bases. Trimming cost V 3 bases and J 6 bases; bases outside gene matches: 12. Germline V gene lookup returns CDR1 SGHAT and CDR2 FQNNGV. The CDR3 covers 18 residues.

The J gene is TRBJ2-7, the V gene TRBV28; perhaps TRBD1 as D (6 bases). CDR3 length equals 15 residues. Trimming cost V 3 bases and J 0 bases, with 12 bases left between them. Looked up from germline, CDR1 is MDHEN and CDR2 is SYDVKM. CDR3 region: CASSFWTVSSYEQYF. The CDR3 DNA reads TGTGCCAGCAGTTTTTGGACAGTAAGCTCCTACGAGCAGTACTTC. Together with reference TRBV28 and TRBJ2-7, the CDR3 gives the full variable domain: DVKVTQSSRYLVKRTGEKVFLECVQDMDHENMFWYRQDPGLGLRLIYFSYDVKMKEKGDIPEGYSVSREKKERFSLILESASTNQTSMYLCASSFWTVSSYEQYFGPGTRLTVT.

This clone was recorded once. The gene calls are TRBV21-1 and TRBJ2-7; the D call of TRBD2 is as the table states it, not checked on the DNA. TRBV21-1 is labeled a pseudogene. This CDR3 is built from 16 residues. CDR3 in DNA: TGTGCCAGCAGCAAAGTTGCGTCGTTGGGAGTCTACGAGCAGTACTTC. Protein: CASSKVASLGVYEQYF.

The CDR3 loop is CASTTVGGTSGFGETQYF. Here the CDR3 DNA reads TGTGCCAGCACCACAGTGGGGGGGACTAGCGGATTCGGAGAGACCCAGTACTTC. This chain connects TRBV28 to TRBJ2-5, with 11 nucleotides matching TRBD2. The CDR3 covers 18 residues. Germline V lookup: CDR1 MDHEN, CDR2 SYDVKM. The trim removed 7 bases at V and 4 bases at J, leaving 17 bases unmatched.

The rearrangement links TRBV5-1 to TRBJ2-7; D perhaps matches TRBD2 (6 bases). Trimming removed 2 bases from V and 1 base from J, with 10 bases in between. Germline V gene sequence: CDR1 SGHRS, CDR2 YFSETQ. CDR3 size: 14 residues. The CDR3 nucleotides are TGCGCCAGCAGCTTCGGGGGAGAATCCTACGAGCAGTACTTC. Translated: CASSFGGESYEQYF.

The rearrangement links TRBV7-9 to TRBJ1-1, with D possibly being TRBD1 (6 bases). The CDR3 totals 13 residues. Germline V gives CDR1 SEHNR, CDR2 FQNEAQ (reference sequence). V was clipped by 5 bases and J by 9 bases, with 16 bases between them. The CDR3 here is CASSVNDRIKAFF. The CDR3 DNA reads TGTGCCAGCAGCGTCAATGACAGGATAAAAGCTTTCTTT.

The chain is built from TRBV5-5 and TRBJ1-5, with 7 nucleotides matching TRBD1. Germline-derived CDR1 and CDR2 are SGHKS and YYEKEE (reference sequence). Trimming took 1 base from V and 3 from J; bases not matched to a gene: 4. The CDR3 has 15 residues. CDR3 loop: CASSLRGQPNQPQHF. CDR3 nucleotide sequence: TGTGCCAGCAGCTTGAGGGGACAGCCCAATCAGCCCCAGCATTTT. The entire variable domain, with the rest obtained from reference TRBV5-5 and TRBJ1-5, is as follows: DAGVTQSPTHLIKTRGQQVTLRCSPISGHKSVSWYQQVLGQGPQFIFQYYEKEERGRGNFPDRFSARQFPNYSSELNVNALLLGDSALYLCASSLRGQPNQPQHFGDGTRLSIL.

V gene TRBV28 combines with J gene TRBJ2-7; 7 bases align to TRBD2. The CDR3 is made up of 13 amino acids. CDR1 and CDR2 from the germline V gene are MDHEN and SYDVKM. In DNA form, the CDR3 reads TGTGGAACCCGGGCTAGCGGCGCGAACGAGCAGTACTTC. It encodes CGTRASGANEQYF.

Only one count was recorded for this clone. DNA of the CDR3: TGTGCCAGTTCCGCCGGGACAGGCATTAACTATGGCTACACCTTC. This gives the protein CASSAGTGINYGYTF. This chain uses TRBV19 with TRBJ1-2; 8 bases align to TRBD1. This CDR3 is built from 15 residues. Trimming took 8 bases from V and 1 from J; bases not matched to a gene: 9. Germline V gives CDR1 LNHDA, CDR2 SQIVND (reference sequence). The full variable domain, with the rest looked up from reference TRBV19 and TRBJ1-2, is DGGITQSPKYLFRKEGQNVTLSCEQNLNHDAMYWYRQDPGQGLRLIYYSQIVNDFQKGDIAEGYSVSREKKESFPLTVTSAQKNPTAFYLCASSAGTGINYGYTFGSGTRLTVV.

CDR3 sequence reads: CASSTFVGTGELFF. CDR3 coding DNA: TGTGCCAGTAGTACGTTCGTTGGGACCGGGGAGCTGTTTTTT. The gene calls are TRBV19 and TRBJ2-2; D ambiguous. Trimming left V 4 bases short and J 5 bases short, with 11 bases between. CDR3 size: 14 residues. Germline lookup yields CDR1 LNHDA and CDR2 SQIVND (reference sequence). The full variable domain, rest sourced from reference TRBV19 and TRBJ2-2, is DGGITQSPKYLFRKEGQNVTLSCEQNLNHDAMYWYRQDPGQGLRLIYYSQIVNDFQKGDIAEGYSVSREKKESFPLTVTSAQKNPTAFYLCASSTFVGTGELFFGEGSRLTVL.

The genes are TRBV2 and TRBJ1-1, with unresolved D. The CDR3 loop spans 15 amino acids. Trimming pared 6 bases from V and 5 bases from J, leaving 19 bases between. CDR1 and CDR2 from the germline V gene are SNHLY and FYNNEI. CDR3 bases: TGTGCCAGCAGCCCCGTCGGCCAGCCGAGGACTGAAGCTTTCTTT. Its translation is CASSPVGQPRTEAFF.

The chain recombines TRBV5-5 with TRBJ2-5, with 11 positions matching TRBD1. V lost 4 bases and J lost 5; bases outside the gene matches: 7. This CDR3 contains 15 residues. Germline V gene lookup returns CDR1 SGHKS and CDR2 YYEKEE (reference sequence). The CDR3 DNA reads TGTGCCAGCAGCAATGACTGGGACAGGGGGGAGACCCAGTACTTC. Translation gives CASSNDWDRGETQYF.

This chain links TRBV13 with TRBJ2-1; the D gene could be TRBD1 or TRBD2 (5 bases each). CDR3 size: 13 residues. In germline, CDR1 is PRHDT, CDR2 FYEKMQ (reference sequence). The V and J ends lost 4 bases and 10 bases respectively, with 14 bases between them. CDR3 sequence (DNA): TGTGCCAGCAGCTGGGGGTCTGCCGGAGAGCAGTTCTTC. The encoded protein is CASSWGSAGEQFF.

The chain recombines TRBV5-1 with TRBJ2-7, with 9 bases aligning to TRBD1. This CDR3 contains 16 residues. The trim removed 4 bases at V and 3 bases at J, leaving 11 bases unmatched. Germline V gene data show CDR1 as SGHRS and CDR2 as YFSETQ. DNA of the CDR3: TGCGCCAGCAGCGGGGACAGGGCCAGCCGGATCTACGAGCAGTACTTC. Translating gives CASSGDRASRIYEQYF.

This clone has just one count. The chain has TRBV11-3 and TRBJ2-1; tentative D call: TRBD2 (5 bases). CDR3 size: 15 residues. Germline CDR1 is SGHNT and CDR2 is YENEEA. V was shortened by 4 bases and J by 1 base, with 11 bases between the two germline ends. In nucleotides, the CDR3 is TGTGCCAGCAGCTCGGGGTCGGGGTCCTACAATGAGCAGTTCTTC. It encodes CASSSGSGSYNEQFF.

This clone was observed a single time. This same CDR3 is encoded by further DNA sequences in the sample. The chain combines TRBV5-1 with TRBJ2-7; unclear D gene. In germline, CDR1 is SGHRS, CDR2 YFSETQ. V was pared by 0 bases and J by 2 bases, with 6 bases between. The CDR3 totals 13 residues. This CDR3 reads CASSLGGPYEQYF. CDR3 in DNA: TGCGCCAGCAGCTTGGGGGGTCCCTACGAGCAGTACTTC.

The chain couples TRBV4-3 to TRBJ2-1; tentatively, D is TRBD2 (7 bases). The CDR3 runs to 14 residues. Germline-derived CDR1 and CDR2 are LGHNA and YSLEER. Trimming removed 0 bases at V and 7 bases at J, with 10 bases between. CDR3 coding DNA: TGCGCCAGCAGCCAAGATGAGGGGGGGAATGAGCAGTTCTTC. It specifies CASSQDEGGNEQFF.

On this clone: Other DNA sequences in the sample encode the same CDR3. The chain has TRBV5-1 and TRBJ2-7; unclear D gene. The CDR3 has 12 residues. Germline values: CDR1 SGHRS, CDR2 YFSETQ. Trimming stripped 4 bases from V and 2 bases from J, with 7 bases between. The CDR3 region is CASSLDAYEQYF. DNA of the CDR3: TGCGCCAGCAGCCTGGACGCCTACGAGCAGTACTTC. The variable domain in full, completed from reference TRBV5-1 and TRBJ2-7, reads KAGVTQTPRYLIKTRGQQVTLSCSPISGHRSVSWYQQTPGQGLQFLFEYFSETQRNKGNFPGRFSGRQFSNSRSEMNVSTLELGDSALYLCASSLDAYEQYFGPGTRLTVT.

This rearrangement joins TRBV30 to TRBJ2-3; TRBD2 matches 8 bases. The length of the CDR3 is 20 residues. J lost 1 base, V lost 0 bases, and 18 bases had no gene match. Looked up from germline, CDR1 is GTSNPN and CDR2 is SVGIG (reference sequence). Here the CDR3 reads CAWSVRFRWLAGSGTDTQYF. CDR3 sequence (DNA): TGTGCCTGGAGTGTAAGGTTTCGTTGGCTAGCGGGCTCGGGCACAGATACGCAGTATTTT.

The chain employs TRBV9 and TRBJ1-5; D is unresolved. This CDR3 region has 13 residues. The V end lost 4 bases, the J end lost 2 bases, and 7 bases lay between the germline ends. Germline V gene lookup returns CDR1 SGDLS and CDR2 YYNGEE. This chain's CDR3 is CASSLHGNQPQHF. In DNA, the CDR3 is TGTGCCAGCAGCCTCCATGGCAATCAGCCCCAGCATTTT.

This clone was seen just once. J is TRBJ1-1 and V is TRBV5-1; possible D gene TRBD1, 6 bases. Looked up from germline, CDR1 is SGHRS and CDR2 is YFSETQ. Trimming removed 2 bases at V and 7 bases at J, with 15 bases between. The CDR3 has 14 residues. The CDR3 loop reads CASSFNRDTLEAFF. CDR3 coding DNA: TGCGCCAGCAGCTTTAACCGGGACACCCTTGAAGCTTTCTTT.

In this sample, this clone turned up once. Relative to the germline gene, one junction end is altered; a read error may explain this. The V gene is TRBV15, the J gene TRBJ2-1, with TRBD1 identical over 9 bases. The CDR3 extends over 15 amino acids. Germline values: CDR1 LNHNV, CDR2 YYDKDF (reference sequence). The CDR3 is CATRRAGQGHNEQFF. The CDR3 DNA reads TGTGCCACCCGCAGGGCGGGACAGGGACACAATGAGCAGTTCTTC.

The chain couples TRBV5-5 to TRBJ2-3; 10 bases fit TRBD2. Trimming cost V 0 bases and J 5 bases; bases outside gene matches: 6. Germline CDR1 is SGHKS and CDR2 is YYEKEE (reference sequence). CDR3 length: 16 residues. The CDR3 bases are TGTGCCAGCAGCTTGGAGGCTCTAGCGGGAGTAGATACGCAGTATTTT. It codes for CASSLEALAGVDTQYF.

The gene calls are TRBV28 and TRBJ2-1; D may be TRBD1 or TRBD2 (5 bases each). Germline V lookup: CDR1 MDHEN, CDR2 SYDVKM. This CDR3 has 14 amino acids. The V end lost 10 bases, the J end lost 7 bases, and 20 bases lay between the germline ends. The CDR3 nucleotides are TGTGCCACGAAAGAGGGGCCTCCGTCAAATGAGCAGTTCTTC. Amino acids: CATKEGPPSNEQFF.

The V gene is TRBV15, the J gene TRBJ2-2; D not resolved. From germline, CDR1 is LNHNV and CDR2 YYDKDF (reference sequence). Trimming removed 5 bases from V and 4 bases from J, with 8 bases in between. This CDR3 spans 13 amino acids. The CDR3 sequence: CATSGRTTGELFF. CDR3 nucleotides: TGTGCCACCAGCGGACGGACCACCGGGGAGCTGTTTTTT.

Concerning this clone: The same CDR3 arises from other DNA sequences in this sample as well. The chain couples TRBV27 to TRBJ2-1; TRBD2 aligns across 8 bases. V dropped 5 bases and J dropped 0; count of bases not matched to a gene: 3. CDR1 is MNHEY, CDR2 SMNVEV, per germline (reference sequence). The CDR3 is 15 residues long. CDR3 loop: CASSPGTSSYNEQFF. CDR3 coding DNA: TGTGCCAGCAGTCCGGGGACTAGCTCCTACAATGAGCAGTTCTTC.